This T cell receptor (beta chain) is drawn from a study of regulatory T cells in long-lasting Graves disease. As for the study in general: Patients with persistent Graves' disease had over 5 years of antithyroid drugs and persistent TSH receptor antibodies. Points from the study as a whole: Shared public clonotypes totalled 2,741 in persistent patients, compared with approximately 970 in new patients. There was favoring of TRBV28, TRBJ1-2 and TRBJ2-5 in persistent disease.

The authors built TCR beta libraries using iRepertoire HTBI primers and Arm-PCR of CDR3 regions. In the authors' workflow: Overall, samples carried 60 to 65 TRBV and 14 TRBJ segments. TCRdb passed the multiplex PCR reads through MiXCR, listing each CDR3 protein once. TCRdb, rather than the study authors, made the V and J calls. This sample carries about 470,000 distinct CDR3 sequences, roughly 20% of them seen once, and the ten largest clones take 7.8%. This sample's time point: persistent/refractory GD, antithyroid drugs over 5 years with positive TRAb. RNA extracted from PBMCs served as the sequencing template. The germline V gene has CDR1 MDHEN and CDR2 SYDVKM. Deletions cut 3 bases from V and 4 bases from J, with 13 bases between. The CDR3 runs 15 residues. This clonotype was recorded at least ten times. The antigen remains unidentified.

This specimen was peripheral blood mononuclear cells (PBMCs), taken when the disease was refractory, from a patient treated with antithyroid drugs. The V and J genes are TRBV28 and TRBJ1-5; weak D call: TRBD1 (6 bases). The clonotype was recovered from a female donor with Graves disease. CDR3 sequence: CASSLGGLRNQPQHF. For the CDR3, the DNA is TGTGCCAGCAGTTTGGGGGGCTTAAGGAATCAGCCCCAGCATTTT.